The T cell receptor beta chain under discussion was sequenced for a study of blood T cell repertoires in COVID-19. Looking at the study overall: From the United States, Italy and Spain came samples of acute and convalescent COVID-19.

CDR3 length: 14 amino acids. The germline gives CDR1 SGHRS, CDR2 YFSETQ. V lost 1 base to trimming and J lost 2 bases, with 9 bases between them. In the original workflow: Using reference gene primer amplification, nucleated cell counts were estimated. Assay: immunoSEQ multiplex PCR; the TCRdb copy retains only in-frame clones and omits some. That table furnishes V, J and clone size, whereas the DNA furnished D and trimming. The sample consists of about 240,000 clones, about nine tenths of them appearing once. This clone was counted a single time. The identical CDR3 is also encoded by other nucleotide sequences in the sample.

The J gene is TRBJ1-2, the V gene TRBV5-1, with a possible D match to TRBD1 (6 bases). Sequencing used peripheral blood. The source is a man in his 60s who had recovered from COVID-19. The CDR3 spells CASSLQGLNYGYTF. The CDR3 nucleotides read TGCGCCAGCAGCTTGCAGGGGCTAAACTATGGCTACACCTTC.